This TCR beta chain was retrieved from a study of regulatory T cells in long-lasting Graves disease. Overall study findings and caveats: Persistent disease was associated with favored TRBV28 usage and with favored use of TRBJ1-2 and TRBJ2-5.

Described time point: newly diagnosed GD, antithyroid drugs for less than 3 months. RNA extracted from PBMCs served as the sequencing template. CDR3-region Arm-PCR and iRepertoire HTBI primers produced the TCR beta libraries. MiXCR, applied by TCRdb to the multiplex PCR reads, yields one record per CDR3 protein. The sample records approximately 360,000 distinct CDR3 sequences, approximately 12% being singletons. Points on this clonotype: Its specificity is not known. A clone one base away is much larger, so this may be a read error.

V lost 2 bases and J lost 7, with 11 bases in between. CDR1 is SGHTA, CDR2 FQGTGA, per germline. The CDR3 is made up of 14 amino acids. These data were also reused for a study on T cells in Graves' hyperthyroidism and ophthalmopathy. Per that paper: RT-PCR in the first round (using the HTBI primer set) targeted the TCR CDR3. Ophthalmopathy stood apart from stable hyperthyroidism in a 13 V-J model.

This chain joins TRBV7-3 and TRBJ2-2; no reliable D call. This TCR was recovered from a woman aged 18-29 years with Graves disease. Here the sequenced sample was peripheral blood mononuclear cells (PBMCs), taken at new diagnosis, from a patient treated with antithyroid drugs. This CDR3 is CASSLEGFIGELFF. DNA of the CDR3: TGTGCCAGCAGCTTAGAAGGGTTCATCGGGGAGCTGTTTTTT.